The source of this T cell receptor (delta chain) is a study of gamma-delta chains in newborns, infants, children. Looking at the study overall: Innate gammadelta T cells reportedly expand polyclonally right after birth, driven by microbial exposure, per the title.

Germline assignment: CDR1 GEAIGNYY and CDR2 EKD. This CDR3 is built from 18 residues. V dropped 0 bases and J dropped 2; count of bases not matched to a gene: 14. TCRdb re-called the reads using CATT. Among almost 2,000 delta-chain clones listed, around 3% were seen once. Points on this clone: A much larger clonotype is one base distant, so this may be a read error.

Sample: blood. The rearrangement uses TRDV2 and TRDJ1; 7 nucleotides match TRDD3. The sequence was collected from a child in good health. The DNA of the CDR3 is TGTGCCTGTGACACCGTACCGACCGCTGGGGGGATTACCGATAAACTCATCTTT. As protein: CACDTVPTAGGITDKLIF.